This is a list of T cell receptor beta chains from one sample in a study of cytomegalovirus exposure and HLA in healthy donors. The data were produced by immunoSEQ multiplex PCR, yet TCRdb's version contains in-frame clones alone and is incomplete. The table lists about 65,000 clones, 78% of them singletons. Material: PBMCs. Every receptor here comes from a girl between 5 and 17 years old in good health and CMV-seropositive. The CDR3 runs from the conserved cysteine through the conserved F or W. A D gene is named only where the DNA matches it firmly. Expanded clones are given a class, and other clones once, few, many or no size at all.

d_call: -; cdr3_length: 16; j_call: TRBJ2-5; clone_size: once; v_call: TRBV5-4; cdr3_aa: CASSSYRGGGQETQYF; cdr3_nt: TGTGCCAGCAGCTCTTACAGGGGAGGAGGACAAGAGACCCAGTACTTC
d_call: -; cdr3_length: 14; j_call: TRBJ1-2; clone_size: -; v_call: TRBV25-1; cdr3_aa: CASSEGSRRGSYTF; cdr3_nt: TGTGCCAGCAGTGAGGGAAGTCGAAGGGGGAGCTACACCTTC
d_call: -; cdr3_length: 15; j_call: TRBJ2-5; clone_size: -; v_call: TRBV5-1; cdr3_aa: CASSASGTTGETQYF; cdr3_nt: TGCGCCAGCAGCGCCTCCGGGACAACGGGAGAGACCCAGTACTTC
d_call: -; cdr3_length: 12; j_call: TRBJ2-7; clone_size: -; v_call: TRBV5-6; cdr3_aa: CASSLGLNEQYF; cdr3_nt: TGTGCCAGCAGCTTGGGACTTAACGAGCAGTACTTC
d_call: -; cdr3_length: 14; j_call: TRBJ1-3; clone_size: few; v_call: TRBV6-5; cdr3_aa: CASTMDSSGNTIYF; cdr3_nt: TGTGCCAGCACCATGGACAGCTCTGGAAACACCATATATTTT
d_call: TRBD2; cdr3_length: 14; j_call: TRBJ2-7; clone_size: -; v_call: TRBV19; cdr3_aa: CASSAQRGEYEQYF; cdr3_nt: TGTGCCAGTAGTGCCCAGCGGGGGGAGTACGAGCAGTACTTC
d_call: -; cdr3_length: 14; j_call: TRBJ1-5; clone_size: -; v_call: TRBV28; cdr3_aa: CASRMLSGGQPQHF; cdr3_nt: TGTGCCAGCAGAATGTTGAGCGGAGGGCAGCCCCAGCATTTT
d_call: TRBD1; cdr3_length: 13; j_call: TRBJ2-2; clone_size: -; v_call: TRBV6-5; cdr3_aa: CASTEQGDGELFF; cdr3_nt: TGTGCCAGCACCGAACAGGGGGACGGGGAGCTGTTTTTT
d_call: TRBD2; cdr3_length: 14; j_call: TRBJ2-5; clone_size: -; v_call: TRBV18; cdr3_aa: CASSPNSGLETQYF; cdr3_nt: TGTGCCAGCTCACCCAATAGCGGGTTGGAGACCCAGTACTTC
d_call: -; cdr3_length: 14; j_call: TRBJ2-1; clone_size: once; v_call: TRBV4-1; cdr3_aa: CASSQAPGSNEQFF; cdr3_nt: TGCGCCAGCAGCCAAGCCCCGGGGAGCAATGAGCAGTTCTTC
d_call: -; cdr3_length: 16; j_call: TRBJ1-4; clone_size: -; v_call: TRBV5-4; cdr3_aa: CASSTYRGHDPEKLFF; cdr3_nt: TGTGCCAGCAGCACGTATCGAGGACACGACCCAGAAAAACTGTTTTTT
d_call: TRBD2; cdr3_length: 13; j_call: TRBJ2-5; clone_size: -; v_call: TRBV29-1; cdr3_aa: CSVKAGVGETQYF; cdr3_nt: TGCAGCGTCAAGGCGGGGGTAGGAGAGACCCAGTACTTC
d_call: TRBD2; cdr3_length: 17; j_call: TRBJ2-7; clone_size: -; v_call: TRBV4-1; cdr3_aa: CASSQESGKNQYYEQYF; cdr3_nt: TGCGCCAGCAGCCAAGAAAGCGGGAAAAATCAGTACTACGAGCAGTACTTC
d_call: TRBD2; cdr3_length: 15; j_call: TRBJ2-5; clone_size: -; v_call: TRBV7-8; cdr3_aa: CASSFVSGGLETQYF; cdr3_nt: TGTGCCAGCAGCTTTGTTAGCGGGGGGTTGGAGACCCAGTACTTC
d_call: TRBD1; cdr3_length: 13; j_call: TRBJ1-2; clone_size: -; v_call: TRBV5-4; cdr3_aa: CASSSGQGYGYTF; cdr3_nt: TGTGCCAGCAGCTCGGGACAGGGCTATGGCTACACCTTC
d_call: -; cdr3_length: 15; j_call: TRBJ2-2; clone_size: -; v_call: TRBV10-2; cdr3_aa: CASKPYTRKSGELFF; cdr3_nt: TGCGCCAGCAAACCATATACCAGGAAGAGCGGGGAGCTGTTTTTT
d_call: TRBD1; cdr3_length: 14; j_call: TRBJ1-1; clone_size: -; v_call: TRBV18; cdr3_aa: CASSRDRDPKGAFF; cdr3_nt: TGTGCCAGCTCCAGGGACAGGGACCCCAAAGGGGCTTTCTTT
d_call: -; cdr3_length: 14; j_call: TRBJ2-3; clone_size: -; v_call: TRBV7-2; cdr3_aa: CASSPDFSTDTQYF; cdr3_nt: TGTGCCAGCAGCCCAGACTTTAGCACAGATACGCAGTATTTT
d_call: TRBD1; cdr3_length: 15; j_call: TRBJ2-7; clone_size: -; v_call: TRBV6-1; cdr3_aa: CAVGARRDRTREQYF; cdr3_nt: TGTGCCGTTGGGGCCCGCCGGGACAGGACTCGCGAGCAGTACTTC
d_call: -; cdr3_length: 14; j_call: TRBJ2-5; clone_size: -; v_call: TRBV4-1; cdr3_aa: CASSQAGSQETQYF; cdr3_nt: TGCGCCAGCAGCCAGGCGGGGTCACAAGAGACCCAGTACTTC
d_call: -; cdr3_length: 13; j_call: TRBJ1-2; clone_size: -; v_call: TRBV7-2; cdr3_aa: CASSLEGGYGYTF; cdr3_nt: TGTGCCAGCAGCTTAGAGGGAGGATATGGCTACACCTTC
d_call: -; cdr3_length: 14; j_call: TRBJ1-5; clone_size: -; v_call: TRBV28; cdr3_aa: CASSRDWSNQPQHF; cdr3_nt: TGTGCCAGCAGTCGTGACTGGAGCAATCAGCCCCAGCATTTT
d_call: TRBD2; cdr3_length: 15; j_call: TRBJ2-1; clone_size: -; v_call: TRBV5-4; cdr3_aa: CASSPGLAGGNEQFF; cdr3_nt: TGTGCCAGCAGCCCGGGACTAGCGGGAGGGAATGAGCAGTTCTTC
d_call: TRBD1; cdr3_length: 14; j_call: TRBJ2-5; clone_size: once; v_call: TRBV28; cdr3_aa: CASRPTGVWETQYF; cdr3_nt: TGTGCCAGCAGACCTACAGGGGTTTGGGAGACCCAGTACTTC
d_call: -; cdr3_length: 15; j_call: TRBJ2-7; clone_size: once; v_call: TRBV2; cdr3_aa: CASSSPDREVYEQYF; cdr3_nt: TGTGCCAGCAGTTCCCCCGACAGGGAGGTCTACGAGCAGTACTTC
d_call: TRBD1; cdr3_length: 14; j_call: TRBJ2-7; clone_size: -; v_call: TRBV10-3; cdr3_aa: CAIGAGTGIHEQYF; cdr3_nt: TGTGCCATCGGGGCCGGGACAGGGATTCACGAGCAGTACTTC
d_call: TRBD1; cdr3_length: 14; j_call: TRBJ1-2; clone_size: once; v_call: TRBV29-1; cdr3_aa: CSVPGQGSYYGYTF; cdr3_nt: TGCAGCGTTCCGGGACAGGGAAGTTACTATGGCTACACCTTC
d_call: TRBD1; cdr3_length: 12; j_call: TRBJ2-7; clone_size: -; v_call: TRBV5-1; cdr3_aa: CASSPDREGQYF; cdr3_nt: TGCGCCAGCAGCCCAGACAGGGAAGGGCAGTACTTC
d_call: -; cdr3_length: 15; j_call: TRBJ1-1; clone_size: -; v_call: TRBV6-5; cdr3_aa: CASSRGGGMNTEAFF; cdr3_nt: TGTGCCAGCAGTCGAGGGGGGGGGATGAACACTGAAGCTTTCTTT
d_call: -; cdr3_length: 15; j_call: TRBJ1-5; clone_size: -; v_call: TRBV4-1; cdr3_aa: CASSQEVMGRQPQHF; cdr3_nt: TGCGCCAGCAGCCAAGAAGTTATGGGGCGGCAGCCCCAGCATTTT
d_call: -; cdr3_length: 14; j_call: TRBJ2-6; clone_size: few; v_call: TRBV4-3; cdr3_aa: CASSQARGANVLTF; cdr3_nt: TGCGCCAGCAGCCAAGCACGGGGGGCCAACGTCCTGACTTTC
d_call: TRBD1; cdr3_length: 14; j_call: TRBJ2-7; clone_size: few; v_call: TRBV6-5; cdr3_aa: CASSASTGVDEQYF; cdr3_nt: TGTGCCAGCAGTGCGAGCACAGGGGTTGACGAGCAGTACTTC
d_call: -; cdr3_length: 13; j_call: TRBJ1-4; clone_size: few; v_call: TRBV28; cdr3_aa: CASTPPGDEKLFF; cdr3_nt: TGTGCCAGCACCCCACCGGGGGATGAAAAACTGTTTTTT
d_call: TRBD2; cdr3_length: 15; j_call: TRBJ2-3; clone_size: -; v_call: TRBV28; cdr3_aa: CASSLAGEITDTQYF; cdr3_nt: TGTGCCAGCAGTTTAGCGGGAGAAATAACAGATACGCAGTATTTT
d_call: -; cdr3_length: 11; j_call: TRBJ2-3; clone_size: -; v_call: TRBV2; cdr3_aa: CASGRTDTQYF; cdr3_nt: TGTGCCAGCGGCCGCACAGATACGCAGTATTTT
d_call: TRBD1; cdr3_length: 14; j_call: TRBJ2-7; clone_size: -; v_call: TRBV7-2; cdr3_aa: CASSWNRGGYEQYF; cdr3_nt: TGTGCCAGCAGCTGGAACAGGGGCGGCTACGAGCAGTACTTC
d_call: -; cdr3_length: 15; j_call: TRBJ2-5; clone_size: -; v_call: TRBV6-5; cdr3_aa: CASTRRGGARETQYF; cdr3_nt: TGTGCCAGCACCAGGAGGGGGGGGGCTCGAGAGACCCAGTACTTC
d_call: -; cdr3_length: 14; j_call: TRBJ2-7; clone_size: -; v_call: TRBV5-4; cdr3_aa: CASSLGGRDYEQYF; cdr3_nt: TGTGCCAGCAGCTTGGGAGGCAGGGACTACGAGCAGTACTTC
d_call: -; cdr3_length: 12; j_call: TRBJ1-1; clone_size: few; v_call: TRBV4-1; cdr3_aa: CASSQGASEAFF; cdr3_nt: TGCGCCAGCAGCCAAGGAGCGTCTGAAGCTTTCTTT
d_call: -; cdr3_length: 16; j_call: TRBJ1-5; clone_size: -; v_call: TRBV5-4; cdr3_aa: CASSPGGGGPNQPQHF; cdr3_nt: TGCGCCAGCAGCCCCGGGGGCGGGGGACCCAATCAGCCCCAGCATTTT
d_call: -; cdr3_length: 13; j_call: TRBJ1-2; clone_size: -; v_call: TRBV7-8; cdr3_aa: CASSLATGLGYTF; cdr3_nt: TGTGCCAGCAGCTTAGCTACGGGACTTGGCTACACCTTC
d_call: -; cdr3_length: 14; j_call: TRBJ1-5; clone_size: -; v_call: TRBV11-2; cdr3_aa: CASSLVVVSGPQHF; cdr3_nt: TGTGCCAGCAGCTTAGTGGTTGTTTCAGGACCCCAGCATTTT